A single sample gave rise to the 17 T cell receptor beta chains below, sequenced in a study of T-cell memory formation after mild COVID-19. A single record per CDR3 protein comes from TCRdb applying MiXCR to the 5' RACE reads. The sample includes roughly 28,000 distinct CDR3 sequences, approximately 12% of them seen just once. Sequenced input: PBMCs or a T cell subset sorted from them (not recorded which). The receptor set was obtained from an adult woman who had mild COVID-19 (a few samples of this study predate the infection). Cell type and time point are not known.

This sequence joins TRBV6-6 and TRBJ2-1; the match to TRBD2 covers 7 bases. Per the germline V gene, CDR1 is MNHNY and CDR2 is SVGAGI (reference sequence). This CDR3 has 14 residues. The junction had 8 bases not matched to a gene; V was cut back by 7 bases and J by 5 bases. The CDR3 coding sequence is TGTGCCAGCACCCAAAGCGGGACCCACAATGAGCAGTTCTTC. Protein product: CASTQSGTHNEQFF.

This clonotype appeared once. The rearrangement links TRBV12-3 or TRBV12-4 to TRBJ2-3, with 12 nucleotides matching TRBD2. V lost 6 bases and J lost 5; bases outside the gene matches: 3. The CDR3 is made up of 14 amino acids. The CDR3 here is CASSLGLAGDTQYF. In nucleotides, the CDR3 is TGTGCCAGCAGCCTGGGACTAGCGGGAGATACGCAGTATTTT.

This clonotype turned up a few times. The V call is TRBV5-5, the J call TRBJ1-1, with 12 bases fitting TRBD1. V was clipped by 4 bases and J by 0 bases; unmatched bases: 10. This CDR3 is built from 18 residues. The V gene's germline CDR1 is SGHKS and CDR2 YYEKEE (reference sequence). This CDR3 is CASSASRDRGLLNTEAFF. In nucleotides, the CDR3 is TGTGCCAGCAGCGCGTCCCGGGACAGGGGGCTGTTGAACACTGAAGCTTTCTTT. The entire variable domain, with the rest obtained from reference TRBV5-5 and TRBJ1-1, is as follows: DAGVTQSPTHLIKTRGQQVTLRCSPISGHKSVSWYQQVLGQGPQFIFQYYEKEERGRGNFPDRFSARQFPNYSSELNVNALLLGDSALYLCASSASRDRGLLNTEAFFGQGTRLTVV.

The sample holds a few counts of this clonotype. This chain uses TRBV21-1 with TRBJ2-7; the table's D call of TRBD1 was not tested on the DNA. TRBV21-1 corresponds to a pseudogene. The CDR3 sequence is 16 residues long. CDR3 sequence (DNA): TGTGCCAGCAGCAACCCCGTCGACAGGGGGCGATACGAGCAGTACTTC. This gives the protein CASSNPVDRGRYEQYF.

With regard to this clonotype: This sequence may be a read error, since a much larger clone differs from it by one base. The chain employs TRBV12-3 or TRBV12-4 and TRBJ1-1; D remains ambiguous. Trimming stripped 6 bases from V and 4 bases from J, with 6 bases between. The CDR3 extends over 11 amino acids. In nucleotides, the CDR3 is TGTGCCAGCAGGTGGACCACTGAAGCTTTCTTT. The encoded protein is CASRWTTEAFF.

There are many counts of this clonotype. The chain carries TRBV21-1 and TRBJ2-5. TRBV21-1 is an annotated pseudogene. The CDR3 length is 13 residues. The CDR3 DNA reads as TGTGCCAGCTTGCAAAGGGGCAGGGAGACCCAGTACTTC. Its protein is CASLQRGRETQYF.

This clonotype was counted many times. The chain carries TRBV9 and TRBJ2-2, with 7 nucleotides matching TRBD2. Trimming removed 0 bases from V and 4 bases from J; junction bases left unmatched: 6. The V gene's germline CDR1 is SGDLS and CDR2 YYNGEE. This CDR3 has 16 amino acids. CDR3 sequence reads: CASSVEWGGSTGELFF. CDR3 bases: TGTGCCAGCAGCGTAGAGTGGGGCGGGAGCACCGGGGAGCTGTTTTTT.

This clonotype was seen at least ten times. The rearrangement uses TRBV6-5 and TRBJ1-1; D might be TRBD1 (6 bases). The CDR3 runs 14 residues. The germline V gene encodes CDR1 MNHEY and CDR2 SVGAGI. V was clipped by 2 bases and J by 3 bases, with 10 bases between them. The CDR3 DNA sequence: TGTGCCAGCAGTTACGGTGGGGGCGACACTGAAGCTTTCTTT. Translating it yields CASSYGGGDTEAFF.

This clonotype appeared many times. The rearrangement links TRBV20-1 to TRBJ1-5, with D tentatively TRBD1 (5 bases). The V end lost 1 base, the J end lost 3 bases, and 10 bases lay between the germline ends. The length of the CDR3 is 14 residues. Germline lookup yields CDR1 DFQATT and CDR2 SNEGSKA (reference sequence). CDR3 DNA sequence: TGCAGTGCTAGAGGGCCAGGGTACAATCAGCCCCAGCATTTT. It translates to CSARGPGYNQPQHF.

The table lists this clonotype with many counts. The chain is built from TRBV7-3 and TRBJ2-2, with D unclear. The ends were cut back, 5 bases at V and 3 bases at J, with 10 bases in the middle. Germline loops: CDR1 SGHTA, CDR2 FQGTGA. The CDR3 contains 14 residues. CDR3 in amino acids: CASSHSRDTGELFF. The CDR3 DNA sequence: TGTGCCAGCAGCCACTCCCGGGACACCGGGGAGCTGTTTTTT.

CDR3 nucleotides: TGTGCCAGCAGCGTAGGTCCGGGGCGGGAAGAGACCCAGTACTTC. Its translation is CASSVGPGREETQYF. J is TRBJ2-5 and V is TRBV9; the D call may be TRBD1 or TRBD2 (5 bases each). With 0 bases removed from V and 3 bases from J, the gap between germline ends came to 12 bases. CDR1 and CDR2 (germline): SGDLS, YYNGEE. The CDR3 is 15 residues long. The variable domain in full, completed from reference TRBV9 and TRBJ2-5, reads DSGVTQTPKHLITATGQRVTLRCSPRSGDLSVYWYQQSLDQGLQFLIQYYNGEERAKGNILERFSAQQFPDLHSELNLSSLELGDSALYFCASSVGPGREETQYFGPGTRLLVL.

This clonotype was counted many times. V is TRBV12-3 or TRBV12-4 and J is TRBJ2-3; possibly TRBD1 for D (7 bases). Trimming removed 7 bases from V and 3 bases from J, with 23 bases in between. There are 17 residues in the CDR3. CDR3 coding DNA: TGTGCCAGCACCCTTCCCCCGGAGACAGGGAGGACAGATACGCAGTATTTT. Amino acid sequence: CASTLPPETGRTDTQYF.

This clonotype was seen at least ten times. The chain carries TRBV18 and TRBJ1-1; D gene ambiguous. The germline V gene encodes CDR1 KGHSH and CDR2 LQKENI. The CDR3 loop spans 15 amino acids. Trimming removed 5 bases at V and 2 bases at J, with 15 bases between. The CDR3 sequence is CASSNSGRFNTEAFF. The CDR3 nucleotides are TGTGCCAGCTCAAACTCGGGCAGATTCAACACTGAAGCTTTCTTT.

Many counts were recorded for this clonotype. This chain joins TRBV28 and TRBJ2-3; the D gene could be TRBD1 or TRBD2 (5 bases each). V was clipped by 3 bases and J by 4 bases, with 23 bases between them. CDR1 and CDR2 (germline): MDHEN, SYDVKM. The CDR3 runs to 18 residues. Written as DNA, the CDR3 is TGTGCCAGCAGTTTTTGGGCAGGGACGAGCCCTTCGCCAGATACGCAGTATTTT. It translates to CASSFWAGTSPSPDTQYF. Filled out from reference TRBV28 and TRBJ2-3, the complete variable domain reads DVKVTQSSRYLVKRTGEKVFLECVQDMDHENMFWYRQDPGLGLRLIYFSYDVKMKEKGDIPEGYSVSREKKERFSLILESASTNQTSMYLCASSFWAGTSPSPDTQYFGPGTRLTVL.

In its sample, this clonotype ranks as medium-sized (0.01 to 0.1%). The chain carries TRBV5-1 and TRBJ2-1; 16 bases fit TRBD2. The V and J ends lost 0 bases and 0 bases, in that order; junction bases with no gene match: 6. Germline loops: CDR1 SGHRS, CDR2 YFSETQ. There are 20 residues in the CDR3. The CDR3 DNA reads TGCGCCAGCAGCTTGGCGCTGGGACTAGCGGGAGGGAGCTCCTACAATGAGCAGTTCTTC. Protein product: CASSLALGLAGGSSYNEQFF.

This clonotype was seen many times. The gene calls are TRBV18 and TRBJ2-3; perhaps D is TRBD1 or TRBD2 (5 bases each). The V gene lost 5 bases and the J gene lost 3 bases, with 18 bases spanning the gap. This CDR3 contains 16 residues. Germline V gives CDR1 KGHSH, CDR2 LQKENI. The DNA for the CDR3 is TGTGCCAGCTCATCCGAAACCATGGGACCAACAGATACGCAGTATTTT. Amino acids: CASSSETMGPTDTQYF.

There are many counts of this clonotype. This chain connects TRBV6-1 to TRBJ1-5, with no clear D. The ends were cut back, 2 bases at V and 0 bases at J, with 5 bases in the middle. Germline loops: CDR1 MNHNS, CDR2 SASEGT. This CDR3 is 14 amino acids long. CDR3 in DNA: TGTGCCAGCAGTGAATTAGATAGCAATCAGCCCCAGCATTTT. Amino acid sequence: CASSELDSNQPQHF.